This paragraph covers one TCR beta chain sequence. The data originate from a study of OX40 agonist ivuxolimab in advanced cancers. For the study at large: Those enrolled were approximately 83% male, with a mean age of roughly 60 years and ages from 23 to 79. Partial responses, seen in three patients, involved one hepatocellular carcinoma and two cutaneous melanomas.

V lost 4 bases, J lost 0 bases, and 11 bases lay in between. The CDR3 is made up of 14 amino acids. Germline CDR1 is GTSNPN and CDR2 is SVGIG (reference sequence). Only in-frame clones appear in the TCRdb table, and some are missing; sequencing was by immunoSEQ multiplex PCR. Here the sample spans around 39,000 clones, almost 85% being singletons. The source material was CD4+ or CD8+ T cells sorted from blood, sampled in a trial of the OX40 agonist ivuxolimab. This TCR was sampled from an adult with an advanced solid tumor such as melanoma, head and neck, liver or kidney cancer. This chain joins TRBV30 and TRBJ2-3; maybe TRBD1 (5 bases). CDR3 amino acids: CAWMGPGSTDTQYF. CDR3 nucleotide sequence: TGTGCCTGGATGGGGCCAGGGAGCACAGATACGCAGTATTTT. Drawing the rest from reference TRBV30 and TRBJ2-3, the complete variable domain is SQTIHQWPATLVQPVGSPLSLECTVEGTSNPNLYWYRQAAGRGLQLLFYSVGIGQISSEVPQNLSASRPQDRQFILSSKKLLLSDSGFYLCAWMGPGSTDTQYFGPGTRLTVL.